These 28 T cell receptor beta chains originate from one sample sequenced in a study of post-analysis software for immune sequencing data. TCR beta libraries were prepared from cDNA with unique molecular identifiers. TCRdb redid the calling of the PCR reads with MiXCR, one entry per CDR3 protein. The sample has a few hundred thousand distinct CDR3 sequences, 30% to 40% seen once. Antigens for these TCRs are unknown. Study-wide results and limits: Relative to controls, patients had about five TRBV segments at higher frequency, with TRBV5-6, TRBV5-1 and TRBV20-1 among these.

The sample comprised blood. These receptors all come from a girl aged 2-17 years with multiple sclerosis.

This clonotype was detected many times. V usage is TRBV4-1 and J usage is TRBJ2-1, with 10 positions matching TRBD2. Germline V CDR1 and CDR2: MGHRA, YSYEKL. V shed 4 bases, J shed 8 bases, and the junction held 8 bases outside the gene matches. The CDR3 has 15 residues. CDR3 nucleotide sequence: TGCGCCAGCAGCCTCGAGCGGGGGGGACGGGATGAGCAGTTCTTC. Its protein product is CASSLERGGRDEQFF.

The chain combines TRBV9 with TRBJ2-3, with D possibly being TRBD1 (6 bases). The CDR3 extends over 15 amino acids. Trimming removed 4 bases from V and 6 bases from J, with 18 bases in between. CDR1 SGDLS and CDR2 YYNGEE come from the germline V gene. The CDR3 loop reads CASSILDRPQDTQYF. CDR3 sequence (DNA): TGTGCCAGCAGCATACTAGACAGGCCCCAGGATACGCAGTATTTT.

This clonotype was counted between two and nine times. The rearrangement uses TRBV10-2 and TRBJ2-5; D gene unclear. V lost 0 bases and J lost 2, with 4 bases in between. In germline, CDR1 is WSHSY, CDR2 SAAADI. The CDR3 is 13 residues long. The CDR3 protein is CASSESKQETQYF. The CDR3 DNA reads TGCGCCAGCAGTGAGTCGAAACAAGAGACCCAGTACTTC.

This clonotype was found a few times. This chain uses TRBV5-1 with TRBJ2-1; D assignment may be TRBD1 or TRBD2 (7 bases each). The V end was cut by 5 bases, the J end by 2 bases, with 11 bases between. Germline V CDR1 and CDR2: SGHRS, YFSETQ. This CDR3 is built from 14 residues. As DNA, the CDR3 is TGCGCCAGCAGGCAGGGGGGGGCCTACAATGAGCAGTTCTTC. Protein sequence: CASRQGGAYNEQFF.

The chain links TRBV19 to TRBJ2-2; 9 positions match TRBD1. This CDR3 is 18 amino acids long. The junction had 8 bases not matched to a gene; V was cut back by 2 bases and J by 1 base. Germline V gives CDR1 LNHDA, CDR2 SQIVND (reference sequence). Here the CDR3 reads CASSIRYRGLQNTGELFF. The CDR3 nucleotides read TGTGCCAGTAGTATACGGTACAGGGGGCTACAGAACACCGGGGAGCTGTTTTTT. The whole variable domain, remainder taken from reference TRBV19 and TRBJ2-2, is DGGITQSPKYLFRKEGQNVTLSCEQNLNHDAMYWYRQDPGQGLRLIYYSQIVNDFQKGDIAEGYSVSREKKESFPLTVTSAQKNPTAFYLCASSIRYRGLQNTGELFFGEGSRLTVL.

The chain employs TRBV11-2 and TRBJ2-2; D might be TRBD1 (6 bases). Trimming cost V 5 bases and J 5 bases, with 18 bases left between them. The CDR3 runs 16 residues. The germline CDR1 and CDR2 sequences are SGHAT and FQNNGV. This CDR3 is CASSPGQNLLTGELFF. The CDR3 DNA sequence: TGTGCCAGCAGCCCGGGACAAAACCTTCTTACCGGGGAGCTGTTTTTT.

This clonotype appeared a few times. The rearrangement joins TRBV6-6 to TRBJ1-4; TRBD1 aligns across 7 bases. This CDR3 is 14 amino acids long. V lost 5 bases and J lost 4; bases outside the gene matches: 4. CDR1 is MNHNY and CDR2 is SVGAGI in the germline V gene (reference sequence). The CDR3 bases are TGTGCCAGCAGTCCCCGGGACAGTAATGAAAAACTGTTTTTT. As protein: CASSPRDSNEKLFF.

The chain uses TRBV5-1 and TRBJ1-5; unclear D gene. This CDR3 comprises 16 residues. Trimming removed 4 bases from V and 0 bases from J, with 14 bases in between. The V gene's germline CDR1 is SGHRS and CDR2 YFSETQ. The CDR3 spells CASSPGAGDSNQPQHF. The CDR3 coding sequence is TGCGCCAGCAGCCCGGGCGCCGGGGATAGCAATCAGCCCCAGCATTTT.

The chain uses TRBV20-1 and TRBJ2-1; 13 nucleotides agree with TRBD2. Germline CDR1 reads DFQATT; CDR2 reads SNEGSKA (reference sequence). V lost 5 bases, J lost 7 bases, and 8 bases stayed unmatched. The CDR3 is 15 residues long. CDR3 sequence (DNA): TGCAGTGCTCCGACTAGCGGGGGGTCCGGGAATGAGCAGTTCTTC. Amino acid sequence: CSAPTSGGSGNEQFF.

This clonotype was recorded a few times. The genes are TRBV20-1 and TRBJ2-7; 9 positions agree with TRBD1. Trimming cost V 1 base and J 6 bases; bases outside gene matches: 7. Per the germline V gene, CDR1 is DFQATT and CDR2 is SNEGSKA (reference sequence). This CDR3 contains 14 residues. CDR3 sequence reads: CSARAPGTGPEQYF. The CDR3 DNA reads TGCAGTGCTAGAGCCCCCGGGACAGGGCCCGAGCAGTACTTC.

This clonotype showed up just once. The rearrangement joins TRBV9 to TRBJ2-1; TRBD1 or TRBD2 may be the D gene (6 bases each). The CDR3 is made up of 15 amino acids. Trimming stripped 0 bases from V and 7 bases from J, with 14 bases between. Germline V lookup: CDR1 SGDLS, CDR2 YYNGEE. The CDR3 coding sequence is TGTGCCAGCAGCGTAGCTACTTGGGGGGCAAATGAGCAGTTCTTC. Protein sequence: CASSVATWGANEQFF.

This clonotype was detected a few times. The genes are TRBV7-9 and TRBJ1-2; TRBD1 matches at 9 bases. V was pared by 5 bases and J by 5 bases, with 9 bases of the junction left unmatched. In germline, CDR1 is SEHNR, CDR2 FQNEAQ (reference sequence). The CDR3 is 15 residues long. CDR3 sequence: CASSGYRGLGYGYTF. CDR3 coding DNA: TGTGCCAGCAGCGGATACAGGGGGCTGGGGTATGGCTACACCTTC.

Only a few counts were recorded for this clonotype. V usage is TRBV7-9 and J usage is TRBJ2-7, with 10 bases aligning to TRBD1. The germline V gene encodes CDR1 SEHNR and CDR2 FQNEAQ (reference sequence). This CDR3 region has 16 residues. Trimming removed 5 bases from V and 3 bases from J; junction bases left unmatched: 10. CDR3 DNA: TGTGCCAGCAGCATTTCGGGACAGGGGCCTCTCTACGAGCAGTACTTC. It codes for CASSISGQGPLYEQYF.

The chain uses TRBV7-8 and TRBJ1-1; 9 nucleotides align to TRBD1. Germline values: CDR1 SGHVS, CDR2 FQNEAQ. The CDR3 sequence is 14 residues long. V lost 5 bases and J lost 7; bases outside the gene matches: 8. CDR3 sequence (DNA): TGTGCCAGCAGCCCCTACAGGGGGCCCCGTGAAGCTTTCTTT. Its protein is CASSPYRGPREAFF. The full variable domain, completed using reference TRBV7-8 and TRBJ1-1, is GAGVSQSPRYKVAKRGQDVALRCDPISGHVSLFWYQQALGQGPEFLTYFQNEAQLDKSGLPSDRFFAERPEGSVSTLKIQRTQQEDSAVYLCASSPYRGPREAFFGQGTRLTVV.

This chain joins TRBV2 and TRBJ2-3; D unclear. The V end was cut by 1 base, the J end by 3 bases, with 5 bases between. From germline, CDR1 is SNHLY and CDR2 FYNNEI. The CDR3 runs to 13 residues. This CDR3 is CASSEERTDTQYF. CDR3 nucleotides: TGTGCCAGCAGTGAAGAAAGGACAGATACGCAGTATTTT.

V gene TRBV5-1 combines with J gene TRBJ2-5; 7 bases line up with TRBD1. Trimming took 6 bases from V and 5 from J; bases not matched to a gene: 7. The CDR3 is 13 residues long. The germline CDR1 and CDR2 sequences are SGHRS and YFSETQ. The CDR3 sequence: CASKGADMETQYF. The CDR3 DNA is TGCGCCAGCAAGGGGGCTGACATGGAGACCCAGTACTTC.

This clonotype has more than one count but fewer than ten. This rearrangement joins TRBV6-5 to TRBJ2-7; perhaps TRBD1 as D (6 bases). The V and J ends lost 0 bases and 1 base respectively, with 7 bases between them. There are 14 residues in the CDR3. Germline-derived CDR1 and CDR2 are MNHEY and SVGAGI. The CDR3 nucleotides read TGTGCCAGCAGTTACTCCAGGGGTTCCTACGAGCAGTACTTC. It codes for CASSYSRGSYEQYF.

The chain carries TRBV29-1 and TRBJ1-2; TRBD1 matches at 8 bases. The V gene's germline CDR1 is SQVTM and CDR2 ANQGSEA. The CDR3 runs to 14 residues. Trimming took 6 bases from V and 6 from J; bases not matched to a gene: 12. CDR3 region: CSVRTGSSVDGYTF. CDR3 DNA: TGCAGCGTCCGGACAGGGAGTTCGGTAGATGGCTACACCTTC.

This clonotype was observed a handful of times. The chain links TRBV7-3 to TRBJ2-5; 7 nucleotides align to TRBD1. V lost 8 bases and J lost 0; bases outside the gene matches: 6. There are 14 residues in the CDR3. CDR1 is SGHTA, CDR2 FQGTGA, per germline. The CDR3 region is CASPPGTDQETQYF. The CDR3 DNA is TGTGCCAGCCCTCCGGGGACAGACCAAGAGACCCAGTACTTC. The complete variable domain, with remaining parts taken from reference TRBV7-3 and TRBJ2-5, reads GAGVSQTPSNKVTEKGKYVELRCDPISGHTALYWYRQSLGQGPEFLIYFQGTGAADDSGLPNDRFFAVRPEGSVSTLKIQRTERGDSAVYLCASPPGTDQETQYFGPGTRLLVL.

This chain links TRBV20-1 with TRBJ2-1, with D hard to call. Germline V lookup: CDR1 DFQATT, CDR2 SNEGSKA (reference sequence). V lost 4 bases and J lost 1, with 11 bases in between. The CDR3 sequence is 14 residues long. The CDR3 DNA is TGCAGTGCTAAGGCAATGGGGTCCTACAATGAGCAGTTCTTC. Protein product: CSAKAMGSYNEQFF.

This clonotype was counted many times. The genes are TRBV6-2 or TRBV6-3 and TRBJ2-1, with D possibly matching TRBD2 (7 bases). CDR3 length: 12 residues. Germline V CDR1 and CDR2: MNHEY, SVGEGT. V was trimmed by 2 bases and J by 12 bases, leaving 11 bases between them. The CDR3 region is CASSYGGAAQFF. The CDR3 DNA reads TGTGCCAGCAGTTACGGGGGGGCAGCGCAGTTCTTC.

The chain recombines TRBV20-1 with TRBJ1-2; TRBD1 matches at 7 bases. The V and J ends lost 5 bases and 8 bases, in that order; junction bases with no gene match: 8. The CDR3 sequence is 12 residues long. Germline CDR1 reads DFQATT; CDR2 reads SNEGSKA (reference sequence). CDR3 amino acids: CSAHRTGYGYTF. Here the CDR3 DNA reads TGCAGTGCTCATCGGACAGGTTACGGCTACACCTTC.

V usage is TRBV29-1 and J usage is TRBJ2-1; 9 positions match TRBD2. CDR3 length: 16 residues. The V and J ends lost 3 bases and 0 bases, in that order; junction bases with no gene match: 6. Germline V gene data show CDR1 as SQVTM and CDR2 as ANQGSEA. The CDR3 DNA sequence: TGCAGCGTTGAGGCTAGCGGGGCCGGCTCCTACAATGAGCAGTTCTTC. It encodes CSVEASGAGSYNEQFF.

J is TRBJ2-7 and V is TRBV6-1, with TRBD1 matching 8 bases. The CDR3 is made up of 15 amino acids. V shed 1 base and J 2 bases; nucleotides not matched to a gene: 4. The germline V gene has CDR1 MNHNS and CDR2 SASEGT. The CDR3 DNA follows: TGTGCCAGCAGTGAAGAGGTGACAGGGGCCTACGAGCAGTACTTC. This sequence encodes CASSEEVTGAYEQYF.

This clonotype was picked up a small number of times. This chain connects TRBV6-5 to TRBJ2-4; D may match TRBD1 or TRBD2 (5 bases each). Germline V gives CDR1 MNHEY, CDR2 SVGAGI. The V end was cut by 0 bases, the J end by 1 base, with 7 bases between. The CDR3 has 15 residues. The CDR3 DNA reads as TGTGCCAGCAGTTACTCGGGGGTGGCCAAAAACATTCAGTACTTC. It is translated as CASSYSGVAKNIQYF.

This clonotype was recorded a few times. The chain employs TRBV29-1 and TRBJ2-7, with TRBD1 identical over 7 bases. Unmatched junction bases numbered 11, after V lost 4 bases and J lost 2 bases. CDR3 length: 15 amino acids. The V gene's germline CDR1 is SQVTM and CDR2 ANQGSEA. In DNA form, the CDR3 reads TGCAGCGTTGCTTCACAGGGGTCCGGACCCTACGAGCAGTACTTC. It yields the protein CSVASQGSGPYEQYF.

Many counts were recorded for this clonotype. DNA of the CDR3: TGTGCCAGCAGTTCCGGACTAGCGGGGGCCTACCAAGAGACCCAGTACTTC. As protein: CASSSGLAGAYQETQYF. V is TRBV6-5 and J is TRBJ2-5; 13 nucleotides match TRBD2. The CDR3 sequence is 17 residues long. V lost 4 bases, J lost 0 bases, and 5 bases stayed unmatched. CDR1 and CDR2 (germline): MNHEY, SVGAGI.

This clonotype turned up a few times. The chain carries TRBV6-1 and TRBJ1-2, with a possible D match to TRBD1 (5 bases). CDR3 length equals 14 residues. Germline values: CDR1 MNHNS, CDR2 SASEGT. Trimming took off 2 bases at V and 5 bases at J, with 12 bases between the two ends. CDR3 loop: CASSERGASYGYTF. The DNA for the CDR3 is TGTGCCAGCAGTGAAAGGGGCGCAAGTTATGGCTACACCTTC.